Shown below are 5 T cell receptor beta chains from a single sample sequenced in a study of regulatory T cells in long-lasting Graves disease. Construction of the TCR beta libraries employed iRepertoire HTBI primers in conjunction with Arm-PCR of CDR3 regions. TCRdb recomputed calls from the multiplex PCR reads with MiXCR, one row per CDR3 protein. The profile shows roughly 530,000 distinct CDR3 sequences, 15% to 20% of them singletons. The time point is: newly diagnosed GD, antithyroid drugs for less than 3 months. Extracted RNA from PBMCs served as the source of the TCR library. This sample also appeared in a second study, on T cells in Graves' hyperthyroidism and ophthalmopathy.

The sequencing here drew on peripheral blood mononuclear cells (PBMCs), taken at new diagnosis, from a patient treated with antithyroid drugs. The receptors stem from a woman aged 40 to 65 with Graves disease.

This clonotype was recorded at least ten times. The rearrangement uses TRBV5-5 and TRBJ2-7; no reliable D call. Germline V lookup: CDR1 SGHKS, CDR2 YYEKEE (reference sequence). CDR3 length: 14 residues. Trimming stripped 0 bases from V and 2 bases from J, with 9 bases between. CDR3 amino acids: CASSLDSTTYEQYF. CDR3 nucleotides: TGTGCCAGCAGCTTGGACAGTACAACCTACGAGCAGTACTTC.

This clonotype was observed at least ten times. V usage is TRBV3-1 and J usage is TRBJ2-7; D possibly corresponds to TRBD1 (5 bases). Trimming pared 1 base from V and 3 bases from J, leaving 13 bases between. The CDR3 is 15 amino acids. CDR1 and CDR2 (germline): LGHDT, YNNKEL (reference sequence). In nucleotides, the CDR3 is TGTGCCAGCAGCCAAGCCCCAGGGTCAAACTACGAGCAGTACTTC. Residues: CASSQAPGSNYEQYF.

This clonotype was counted ten times or more. The V call is TRBV6-5, the J call TRBJ1-1; 12 bases line up with TRBD1. The trim removed 2 bases at V and 5 bases at J, leaving 12 bases unmatched. The CDR3 has 18 amino acids. The germline V gene encodes CDR1 MNHEY and CDR2 SVGAGI. The CDR3 loop reads CASSYTGGTGGESTEAFF. The CDR3 DNA is TGTGCCAGCAGTTACACCGGGGGGACAGGGGGCGAAAGTACTGAAGCTTTCTTT.

This chain uses TRBV7-2 with TRBJ2-1, with D unresolved. V gave up 5 bases and J gave up 9 bases, with 17 bases separating them. The germline CDR1 and CDR2 sequences are SGHTA and FQGNSA. The CDR3 contains 14 residues. The CDR3 is CASSLPRAGGEQFF. For the CDR3, the DNA is TGTGCCAGCAGCCTTCCTAGGGCCGGCGGTGAGCAGTTCTTC.

This clonotype occurred many times. The V and J genes are TRBV20-1 and TRBJ1-4; the D is unclear. This CDR3 spans 13 amino acids. Germline V gene sequence: CDR1 DFQATT, CDR2 SNEGSKA (reference sequence). Trimming removed 3 bases from V and 11 bases from J, with 16 bases in between. CDR3 loop: CSASLGLGPKLFF. DNA of the CDR3: TGCAGTGCTAGCCTAGGTCTCGGCCCCAAACTGTTTTTT.